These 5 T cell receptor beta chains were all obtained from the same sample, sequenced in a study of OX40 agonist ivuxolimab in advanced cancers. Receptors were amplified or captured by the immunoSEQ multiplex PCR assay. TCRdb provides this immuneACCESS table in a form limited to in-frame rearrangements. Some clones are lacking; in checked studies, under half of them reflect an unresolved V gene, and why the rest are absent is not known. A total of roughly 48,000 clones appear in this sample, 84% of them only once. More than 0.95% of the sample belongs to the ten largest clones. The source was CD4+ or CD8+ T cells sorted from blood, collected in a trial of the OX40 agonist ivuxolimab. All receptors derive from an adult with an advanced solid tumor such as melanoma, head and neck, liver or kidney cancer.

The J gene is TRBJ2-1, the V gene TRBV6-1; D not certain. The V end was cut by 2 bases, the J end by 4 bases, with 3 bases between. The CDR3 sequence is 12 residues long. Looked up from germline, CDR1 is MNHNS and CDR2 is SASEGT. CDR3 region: CASSEIYNEQFF. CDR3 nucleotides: TGTGCCAGCAGTGAAATTTACAATGAGCAGTTCTTC.

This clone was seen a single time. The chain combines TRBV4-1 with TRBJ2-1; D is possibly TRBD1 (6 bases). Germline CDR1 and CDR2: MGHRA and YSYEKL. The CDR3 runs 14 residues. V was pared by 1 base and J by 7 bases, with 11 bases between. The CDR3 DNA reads TGCGCCAGCAGCCAAGGGGGGCTTGGGAATGAGCAGTTCTTC. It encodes CASSQGGLGNEQFF.

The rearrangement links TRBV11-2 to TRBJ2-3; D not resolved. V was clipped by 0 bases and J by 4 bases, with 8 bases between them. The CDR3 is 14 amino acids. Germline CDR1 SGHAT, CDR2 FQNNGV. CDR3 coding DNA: TGTGCCAGCAGCTTAGACGCATACGCAGATACGCAGTATTTT. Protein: CASSLDAYADTQYF.

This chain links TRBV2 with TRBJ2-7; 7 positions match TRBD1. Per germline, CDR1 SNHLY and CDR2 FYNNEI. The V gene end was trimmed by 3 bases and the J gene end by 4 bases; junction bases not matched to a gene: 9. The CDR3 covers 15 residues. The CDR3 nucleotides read TGTGCCAGCAGTGATGTCTTGGCAGGGGGATACGAGCAGTACTTC. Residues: CASSDVLAGGYEQYF.

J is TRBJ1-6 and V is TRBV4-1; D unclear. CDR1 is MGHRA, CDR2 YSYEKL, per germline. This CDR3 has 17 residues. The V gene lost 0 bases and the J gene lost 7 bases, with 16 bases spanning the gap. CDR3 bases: TGCGCCAGCAGCCAAGATCCGCCCCGGCCCCTAAATTCACCCCTCCACTTT. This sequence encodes CASSQDPPRPLNSPLHF.